The sample holds many counts of the clone carrying this T cell receptor (beta chain). Its cognate antigen is unknown. This entry is derived from a study of blood T cells in healthy people across ages. Overall study: Capturing about one barcoded beta molecule per two T cells was achieved by template switching. Regarding the study as a whole: Roughly linear age-related decline in beta diversity appeared, significant by age roughly 40.

Alongside a J-beta primer mix, a sample-barcoded 5' primer served in a second PCR lasting roughly 6 to 11 cycles. TCRdb reprocessed the 5' RACE reads via MiXCR and lists one record per CDR3 protein. The sample comprises fewer than 900,000 distinct CDR3 sequences, roughly 34% of which are singletons, and 10% to 15% rests with the top ten. The authors isolated at least 7 million PBMCs per sample. Trimming took 6 bases from V and 11 from J; bases not matched to a gene: 11. This CDR3 has 14 residues. The germline gives CDR1 MNHEY, CDR2 SVGAGI. The receptor was derived from a man aged 18 to 29 in good health. V is TRBV6-5 and J is TRBJ2-3, with 10 bases lining up with TRBD2. Material for sequencing was blood. In DNA, the CDR3 is TGTGCCAGCAGGCTTAGCGGGGGGCGTAGTAAGCAGTATTTT. Its protein product is CASRLSGGRSKQYF.